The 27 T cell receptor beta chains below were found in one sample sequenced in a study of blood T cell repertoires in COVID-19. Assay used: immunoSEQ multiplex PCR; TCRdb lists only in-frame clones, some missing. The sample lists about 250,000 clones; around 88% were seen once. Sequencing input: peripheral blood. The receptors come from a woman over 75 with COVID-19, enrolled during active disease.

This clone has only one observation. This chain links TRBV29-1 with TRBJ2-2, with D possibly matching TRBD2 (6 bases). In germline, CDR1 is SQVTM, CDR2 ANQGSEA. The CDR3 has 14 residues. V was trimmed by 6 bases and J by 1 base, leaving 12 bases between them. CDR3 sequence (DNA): TGCAGCGTGGCGGGGTCCTTGAACACCGGGGAGCTGTTTTTT. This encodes CSVAGSLNTGELFF.

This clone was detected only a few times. CDR3 loop: CSVDATGLGETQYF. CDR3 nucleotides: TGCAGCGTTGATGCAACAGGGTTAGGAGAGACCCAGTACTTC. This sequence joins TRBV29-1 and TRBJ2-5; D may be TRBD1 (6 bases). Germline V gives CDR1 SQVTM, CDR2 ANQGSEA. Trimming pared 3 bases from V and 4 bases from J, leaving 15 bases between. The CDR3 length is 14 residues.

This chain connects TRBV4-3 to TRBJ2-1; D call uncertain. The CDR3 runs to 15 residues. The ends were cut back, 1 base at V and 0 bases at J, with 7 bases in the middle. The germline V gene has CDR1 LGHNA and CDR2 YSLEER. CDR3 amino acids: CASSQGRFSYNEQFF. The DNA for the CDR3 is TGCGCCAGCAGCCAAGGGCGGTTCTCCTACAATGAGCAGTTCTTC.

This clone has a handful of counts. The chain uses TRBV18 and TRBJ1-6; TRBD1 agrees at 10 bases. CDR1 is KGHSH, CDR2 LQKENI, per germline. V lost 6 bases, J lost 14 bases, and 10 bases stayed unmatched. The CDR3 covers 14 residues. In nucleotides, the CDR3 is TGTGCCAGCTCGACCGGGACAGGGGACTTCACCCTCCACTTT. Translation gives CASSTGTGDFTLHF.

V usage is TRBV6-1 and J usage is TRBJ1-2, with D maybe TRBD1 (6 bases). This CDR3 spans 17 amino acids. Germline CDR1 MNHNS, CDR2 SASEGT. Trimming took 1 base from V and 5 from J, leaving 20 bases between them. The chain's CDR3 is CASSEGSGGRKSYGYTF. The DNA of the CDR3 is TGTGCCAGCAGTGAAGGTTCGGGGGGGCGGAAGTCATATGGCTACACCTTC.

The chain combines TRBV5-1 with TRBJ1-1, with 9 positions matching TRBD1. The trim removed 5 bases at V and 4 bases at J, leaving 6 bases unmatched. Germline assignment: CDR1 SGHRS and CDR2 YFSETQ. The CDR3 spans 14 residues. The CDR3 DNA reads TGCGCCAGCAGACGGACGACAGGGGGCACTGAAGCTTTCTTT. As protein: CASRRTTGGTEAFF.

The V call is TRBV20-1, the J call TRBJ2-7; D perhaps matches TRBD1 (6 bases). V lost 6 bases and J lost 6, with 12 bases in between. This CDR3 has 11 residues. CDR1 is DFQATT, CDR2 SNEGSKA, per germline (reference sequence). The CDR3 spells CSATQGFEQYV. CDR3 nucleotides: TGCAGTGCAACACAGGGTTTCGAGCAGTACGTC.

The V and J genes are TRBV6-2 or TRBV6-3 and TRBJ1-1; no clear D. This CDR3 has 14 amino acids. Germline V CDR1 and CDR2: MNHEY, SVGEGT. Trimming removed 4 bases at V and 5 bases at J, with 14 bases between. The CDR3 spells CASSSRGSRTEAFF. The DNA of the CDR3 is TGTGCCAGCAGTTCCCGGGGATCAAGGACTGAAGCTTTCTTT.

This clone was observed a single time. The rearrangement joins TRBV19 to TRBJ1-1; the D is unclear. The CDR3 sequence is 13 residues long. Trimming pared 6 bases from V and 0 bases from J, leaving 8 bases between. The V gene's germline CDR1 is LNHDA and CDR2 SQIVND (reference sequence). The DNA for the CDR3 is TGTGCCAGTAGAAACACTATGAACACTGAAGCTTTCTTT. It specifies CASRNTMNTEAFF.

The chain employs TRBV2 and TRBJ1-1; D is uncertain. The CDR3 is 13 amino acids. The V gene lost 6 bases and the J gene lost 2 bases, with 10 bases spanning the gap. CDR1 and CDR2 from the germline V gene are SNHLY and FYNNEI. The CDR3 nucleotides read TGTGCCAGCAGGGTGGCCCCTAACACTGAAGCTTTCTTT. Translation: CASRVAPNTEAFF.

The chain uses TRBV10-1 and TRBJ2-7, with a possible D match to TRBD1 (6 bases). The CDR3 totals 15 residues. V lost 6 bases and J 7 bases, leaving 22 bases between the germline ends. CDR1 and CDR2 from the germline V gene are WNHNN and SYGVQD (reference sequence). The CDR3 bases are TGCGCCAGCAGCATCCCGACAGGTTCGATTCGTGAGCAGTACTTC. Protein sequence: CASSIPTGSIREQYF.

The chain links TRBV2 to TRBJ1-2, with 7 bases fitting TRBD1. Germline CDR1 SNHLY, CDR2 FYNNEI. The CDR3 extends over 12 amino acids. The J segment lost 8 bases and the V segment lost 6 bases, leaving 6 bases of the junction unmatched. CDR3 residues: CASSMTGSGYTF. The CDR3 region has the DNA TGTGCCAGCAGCATGACAGGGAGCGGCTACACCTTC.

CDR3 sequence: CASQEGLADNEKLFF. CDR3 nucleotide sequence: TGTGCCAGCCAGGAAGGTTTGGCTGATAATGAAAAACTGTTTTTT. The chain employs TRBV2 and TRBJ1-4, with unresolved D. Trimming removed 8 bases at V and 4 bases at J, with 17 bases between. The CDR3 loop spans 15 amino acids. Germline CDR1 reads SNHLY; CDR2 reads FYNNEI.

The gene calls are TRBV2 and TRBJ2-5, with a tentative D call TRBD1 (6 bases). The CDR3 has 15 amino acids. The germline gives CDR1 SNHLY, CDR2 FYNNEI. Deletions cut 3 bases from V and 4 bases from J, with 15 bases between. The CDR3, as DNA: TGTGCCAGCAGTGAGGGGACACCAGTTGGAGAGACCCAGTACTTC. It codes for CASSEGTPVGETQYF.

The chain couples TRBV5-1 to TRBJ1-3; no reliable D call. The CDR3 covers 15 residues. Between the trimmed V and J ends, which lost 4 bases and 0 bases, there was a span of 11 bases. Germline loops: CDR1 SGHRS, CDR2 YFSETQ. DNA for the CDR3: TGCGCCAGCAGCCCGGAGGGTGCCTCTGGAAACACCATATATTTT. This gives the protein CASSPEGASGNTIYF.

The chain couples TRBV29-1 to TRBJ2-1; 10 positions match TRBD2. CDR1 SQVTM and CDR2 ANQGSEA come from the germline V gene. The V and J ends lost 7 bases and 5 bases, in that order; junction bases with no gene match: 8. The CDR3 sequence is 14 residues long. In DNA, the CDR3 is TGCAGCGCTCGACTAGCGGGTACCAACAATGAGCAGTTCTTC. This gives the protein CSARLAGTNNEQFF.

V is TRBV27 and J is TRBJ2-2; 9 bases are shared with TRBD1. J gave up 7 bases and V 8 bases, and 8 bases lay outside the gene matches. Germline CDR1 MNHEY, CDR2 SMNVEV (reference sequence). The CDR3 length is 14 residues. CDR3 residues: CASQGQGGGGELFF. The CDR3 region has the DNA TGTGCCAGCCAGGGACAGGGAGGAGGCGGGGAGCTGTTTTTT.

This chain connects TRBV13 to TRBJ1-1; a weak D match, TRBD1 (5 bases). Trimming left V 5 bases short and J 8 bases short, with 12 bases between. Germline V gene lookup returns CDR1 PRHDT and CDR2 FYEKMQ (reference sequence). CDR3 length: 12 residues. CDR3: CASSHRTSEAFF. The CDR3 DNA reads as TGTGCCAGCAGCCACAGGACGTCAGAAGCTTTCTTT.

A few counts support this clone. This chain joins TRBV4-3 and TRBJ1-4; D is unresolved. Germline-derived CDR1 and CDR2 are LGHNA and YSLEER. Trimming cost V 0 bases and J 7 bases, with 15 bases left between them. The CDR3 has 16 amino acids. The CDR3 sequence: CASSQDRVGLGEKLFF. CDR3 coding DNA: TGCGCCAGCAGCCAAGATAGGGTAGGACTAGGTGAAAAACTGTTTTTT.

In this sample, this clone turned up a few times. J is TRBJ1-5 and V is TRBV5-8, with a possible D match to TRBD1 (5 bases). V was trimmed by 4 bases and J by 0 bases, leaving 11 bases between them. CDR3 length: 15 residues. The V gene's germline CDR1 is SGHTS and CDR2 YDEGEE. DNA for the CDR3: TGTGCCAGCAGCATACGGGGGTATAGCAATCAGCCCCAGCATTTT. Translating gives CASSIRGYSNQPQHF.

As DNA, the CDR3 is TGTGCCACCGAGGGGGGGGGAAGCAATCAGCCCCAGCATTTT. Amino acid sequence: CATEGGGSNQPQHF. The V call is TRBV15, the J call TRBJ1-5; tentatively, D is TRBD1 (6 bases). Germline V gene data show CDR1 as LNHNV and CDR2 as YYDKDF (reference sequence). The length of the CDR3 is 14 residues. V was shortened by 8 bases and J by 1 base, with 12 bases between the two germline ends. Looking up the rest from reference TRBV15 and TRBJ1-5 gives the full variable domain: DAMVIQNPRYQVTQFGKPVTLSCSQTLNHNVMYWYQQKSSQAPKLLFHYYDKDFNNEADTPDNFQSRRPNTSFCFLDIRSPGLGDTAMYLCATEGGGSNQPQHFGDGTRLSIL.

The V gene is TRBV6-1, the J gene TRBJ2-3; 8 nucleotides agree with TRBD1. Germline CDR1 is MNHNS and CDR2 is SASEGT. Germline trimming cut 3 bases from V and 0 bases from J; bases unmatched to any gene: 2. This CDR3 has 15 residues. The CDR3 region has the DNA TGTGCCAGCAGTGACCAGGGGGCTAGCACAGATACGCAGTATTTT. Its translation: CASSDQGASTDTQYF.

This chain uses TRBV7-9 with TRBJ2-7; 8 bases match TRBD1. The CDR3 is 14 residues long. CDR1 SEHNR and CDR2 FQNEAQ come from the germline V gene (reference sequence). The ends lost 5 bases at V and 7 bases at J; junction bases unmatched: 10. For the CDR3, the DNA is TGTGCCAGCAGCAGAACCGGGACAGGCGGTGAGCAGTACGTC. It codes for CASSRTGTGGEQYV.

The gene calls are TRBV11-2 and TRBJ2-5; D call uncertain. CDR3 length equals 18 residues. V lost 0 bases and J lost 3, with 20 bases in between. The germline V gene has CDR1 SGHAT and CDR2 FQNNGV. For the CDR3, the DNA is TGTGCCAGCAGCTTAGATCTCGTGGCAGGCCGCTTTAAAGAGACCCAGTACTTC. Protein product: CASSLDLVAGRFKETQYF.

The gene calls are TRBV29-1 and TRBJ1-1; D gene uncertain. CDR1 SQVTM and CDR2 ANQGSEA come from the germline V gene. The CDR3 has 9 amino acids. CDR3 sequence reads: CRRTDEAFF. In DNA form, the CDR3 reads TGCAGAAGGACTGATGAAGCTTTCTTT. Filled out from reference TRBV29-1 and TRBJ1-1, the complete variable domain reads SAVISQKPSRDICQRGTSLTIQCQVDSQVTMMFWYRQQPGQSLTLIATANQGSEATYESGFVIDKFPISRPNLTFSTLTVSNMSPEDSSIYLCRRTDEAFFGQGTRLTVV.

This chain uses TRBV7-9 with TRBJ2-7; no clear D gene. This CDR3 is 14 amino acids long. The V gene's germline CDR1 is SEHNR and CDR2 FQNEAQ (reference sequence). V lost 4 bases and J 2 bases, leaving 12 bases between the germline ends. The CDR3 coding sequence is TGTGCCAGCAGCTCCCGACTGCCCCCCTACGAGCAGTACGTC. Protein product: CASSSRLPPYEQYV.

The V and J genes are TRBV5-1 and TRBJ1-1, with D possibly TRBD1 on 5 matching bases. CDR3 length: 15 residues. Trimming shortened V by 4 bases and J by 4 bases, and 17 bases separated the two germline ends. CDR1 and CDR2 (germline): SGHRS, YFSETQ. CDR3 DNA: TGCGCCAGCAGCCTGACTGCAGGGCTCGGCACTGAAGCTTTCTTT. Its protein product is CASSLTAGLGTEAFF.